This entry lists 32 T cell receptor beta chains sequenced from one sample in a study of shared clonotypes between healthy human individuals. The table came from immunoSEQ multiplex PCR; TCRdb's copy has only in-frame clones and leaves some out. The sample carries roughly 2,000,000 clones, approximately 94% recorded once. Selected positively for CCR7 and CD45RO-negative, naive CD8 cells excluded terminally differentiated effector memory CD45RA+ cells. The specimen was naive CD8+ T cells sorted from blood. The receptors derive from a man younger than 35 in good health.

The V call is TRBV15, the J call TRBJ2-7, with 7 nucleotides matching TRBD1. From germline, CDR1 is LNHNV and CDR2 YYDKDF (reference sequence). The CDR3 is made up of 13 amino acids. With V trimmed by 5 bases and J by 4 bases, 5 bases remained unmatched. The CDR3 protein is CATSRGQTYEQYF. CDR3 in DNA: TGTGCCACCAGCCGGGGACAGACTTACGAGCAGTACTTC. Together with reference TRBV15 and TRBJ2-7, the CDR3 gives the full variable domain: DAMVIQNPRYQVTQFGKPVTLSCSQTLNHNVMYWYQQKSSQAPKLLFHYYDKDFNNEADTPDNFQSRRPNTSFCFLDIRSPGLGDTAMYLCATSRGQTYEQYFGPGTRLTVT.

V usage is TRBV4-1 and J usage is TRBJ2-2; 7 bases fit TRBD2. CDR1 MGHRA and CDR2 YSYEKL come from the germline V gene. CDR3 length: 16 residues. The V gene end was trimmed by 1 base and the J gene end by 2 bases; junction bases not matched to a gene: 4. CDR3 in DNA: TGCGCCAGCAGCCAAGCCCCTAGCGGAAACACCGGGGAGCTGTTTTTT. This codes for CASSQAPSGNTGELFF.

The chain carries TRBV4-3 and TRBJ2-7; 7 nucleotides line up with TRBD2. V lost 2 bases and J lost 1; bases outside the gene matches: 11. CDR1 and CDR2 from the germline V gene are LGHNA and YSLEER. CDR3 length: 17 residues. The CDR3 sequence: CASSQLPGTTSSYEQYF. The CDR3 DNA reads TGCGCCAGCAGCCAACTACCCGGGACTACGAGTTCCTACGAGCAGTACTTC.

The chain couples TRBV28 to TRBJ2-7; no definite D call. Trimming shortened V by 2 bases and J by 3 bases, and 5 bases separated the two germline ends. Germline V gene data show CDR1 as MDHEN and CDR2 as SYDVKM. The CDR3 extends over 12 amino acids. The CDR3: CASSLNVYEQYF. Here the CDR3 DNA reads TGTGCCAGCAGTTTAAACGTCTACGAGCAGTACTTC. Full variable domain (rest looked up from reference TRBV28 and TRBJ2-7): DVKVTQSSRYLVKRTGEKVFLECVQDMDHENMFWYRQDPGLGLRLIYFSYDVKMKEKGDIPEGYSVSREKKERFSLILESASTNQTSMYLCASSLNVYEQYFGPGTRLTVT.

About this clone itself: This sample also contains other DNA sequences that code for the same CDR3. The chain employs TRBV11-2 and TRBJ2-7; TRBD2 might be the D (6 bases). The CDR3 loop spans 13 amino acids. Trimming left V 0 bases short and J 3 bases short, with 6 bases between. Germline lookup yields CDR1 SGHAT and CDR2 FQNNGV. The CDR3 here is CASSLEEGYEQYF. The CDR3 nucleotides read TGTGCCAGCAGCTTAGAGGAGGGCTACGAGCAGTACTTC.

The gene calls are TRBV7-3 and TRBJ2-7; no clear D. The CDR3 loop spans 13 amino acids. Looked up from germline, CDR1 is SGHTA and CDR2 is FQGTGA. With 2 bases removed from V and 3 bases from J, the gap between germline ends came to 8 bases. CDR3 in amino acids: CASSLGRNYEQYF. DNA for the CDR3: TGTGCCAGCAGCTTAGGCAGGAACTACGAGCAGTACTTC.

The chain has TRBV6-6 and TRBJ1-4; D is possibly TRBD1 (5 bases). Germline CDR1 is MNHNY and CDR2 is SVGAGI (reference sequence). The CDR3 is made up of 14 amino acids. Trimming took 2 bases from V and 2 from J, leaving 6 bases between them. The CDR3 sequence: CASSYQGTNEKLFF. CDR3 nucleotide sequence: TGTGCCAGCAGTTACCAGGGCACTAATGAAAAACTGTTTTTT.

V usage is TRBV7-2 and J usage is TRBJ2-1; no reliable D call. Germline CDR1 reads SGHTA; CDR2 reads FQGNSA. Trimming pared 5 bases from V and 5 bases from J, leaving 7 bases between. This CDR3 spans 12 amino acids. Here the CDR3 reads CASSGRHNEQFF. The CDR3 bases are TGTGCCAGCAGCGGCAGGCACAATGAGCAGTTCTTC.

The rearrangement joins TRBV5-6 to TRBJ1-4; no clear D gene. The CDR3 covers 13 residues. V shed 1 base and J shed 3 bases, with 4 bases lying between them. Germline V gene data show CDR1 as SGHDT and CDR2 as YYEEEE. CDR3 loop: CASSLLANEKLFF. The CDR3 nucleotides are TGTGCCAGCAGCTTGTTGGCTAATGAAAAACTGTTTTTT.

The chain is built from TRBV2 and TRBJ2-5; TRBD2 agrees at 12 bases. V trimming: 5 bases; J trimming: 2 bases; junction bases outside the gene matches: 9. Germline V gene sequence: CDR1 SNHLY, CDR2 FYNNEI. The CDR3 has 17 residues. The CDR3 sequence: CASSWTSGKLRQETQYF. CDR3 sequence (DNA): TGTGCCAGCAGTTGGACTAGCGGGAAACTTCGGCAAGAGACCCAGTACTTC.

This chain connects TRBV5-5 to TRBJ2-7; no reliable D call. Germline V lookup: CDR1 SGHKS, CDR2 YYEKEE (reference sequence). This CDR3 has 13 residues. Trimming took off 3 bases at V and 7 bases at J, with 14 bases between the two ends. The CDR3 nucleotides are TGTGCCAGCAGCTCATTGATAGGTATGGAGCAGTACTTC. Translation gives CASSSLIGMEQYF. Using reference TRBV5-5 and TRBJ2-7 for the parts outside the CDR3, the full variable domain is DAGVTQSPTHLIKTRGQQVTLRCSPISGHKSVSWYQQVLGQGPQFIFQYYEKEERGRGNFPDRFSARQFPNYSSELNVNALLLGDSALYLCASSSLIGMEQYFGPGTRLTVT.

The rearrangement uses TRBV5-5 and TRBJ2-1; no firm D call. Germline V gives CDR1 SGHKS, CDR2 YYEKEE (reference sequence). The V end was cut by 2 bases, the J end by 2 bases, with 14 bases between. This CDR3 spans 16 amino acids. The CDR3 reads CASSFALAPPYNEQFF. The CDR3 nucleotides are TGTGCCAGCAGCTTCGCTCTGGCGCCCCCCTACAATGAGCAGTTCTTC.

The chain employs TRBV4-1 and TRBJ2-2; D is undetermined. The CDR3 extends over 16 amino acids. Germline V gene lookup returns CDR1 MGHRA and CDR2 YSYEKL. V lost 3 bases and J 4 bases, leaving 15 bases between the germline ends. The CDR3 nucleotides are TGCGCCAGCAGCCATGTCAAGGGTACCAGCACCGGGGAGCTGTTTTTT. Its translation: CASSHVKGTSTGELFF.

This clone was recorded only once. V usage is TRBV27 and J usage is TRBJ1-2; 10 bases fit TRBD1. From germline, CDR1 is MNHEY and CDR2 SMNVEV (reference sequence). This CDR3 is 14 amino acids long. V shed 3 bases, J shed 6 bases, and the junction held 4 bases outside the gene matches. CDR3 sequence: CASSLTGGPDGYTF. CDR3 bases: TGTGCCAGCAGTTTGACAGGGGGCCCGGATGGCTACACCTTC.

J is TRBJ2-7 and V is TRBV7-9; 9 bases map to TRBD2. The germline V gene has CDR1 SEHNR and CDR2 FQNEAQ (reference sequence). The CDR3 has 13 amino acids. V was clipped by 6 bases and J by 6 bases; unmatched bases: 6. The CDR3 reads CASSRTSEVEQYF. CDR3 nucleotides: TGTGCCAGCAGTCGGACTAGCGAGGTCGAGCAGTACTTC.

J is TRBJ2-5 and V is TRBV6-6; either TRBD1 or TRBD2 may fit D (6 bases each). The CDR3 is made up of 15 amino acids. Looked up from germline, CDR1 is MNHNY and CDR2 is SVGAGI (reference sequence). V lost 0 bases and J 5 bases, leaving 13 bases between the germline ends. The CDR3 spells CASSYSGGAGETQYF. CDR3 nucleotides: TGTGCCAGCAGTTACTCGGGGGGCGCGGGGGAGACCCAGTACTTC.

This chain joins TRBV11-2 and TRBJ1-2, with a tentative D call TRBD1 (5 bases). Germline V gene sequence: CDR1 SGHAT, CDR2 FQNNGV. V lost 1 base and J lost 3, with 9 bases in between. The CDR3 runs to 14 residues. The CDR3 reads CASSLGGAHYGYTF. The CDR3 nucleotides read TGTGCCAGCAGCTTAGGTGGGGCGCACTATGGCTACACCTTC.

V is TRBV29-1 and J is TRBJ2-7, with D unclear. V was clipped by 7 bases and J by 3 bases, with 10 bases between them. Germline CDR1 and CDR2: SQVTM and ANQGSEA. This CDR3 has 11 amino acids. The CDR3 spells CSAFISYEQYF. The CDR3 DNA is TGCAGCGCCTTTATCAGCTACGAGCAGTACTTC.

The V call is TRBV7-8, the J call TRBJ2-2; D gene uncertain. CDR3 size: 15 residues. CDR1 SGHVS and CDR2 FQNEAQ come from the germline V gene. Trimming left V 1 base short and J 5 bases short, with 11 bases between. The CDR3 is CASSLVPSRTGELFF. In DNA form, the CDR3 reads TGTGCCAGCAGCTTAGTCCCGTCGAGGACCGGGGAGCTGTTTTTT.

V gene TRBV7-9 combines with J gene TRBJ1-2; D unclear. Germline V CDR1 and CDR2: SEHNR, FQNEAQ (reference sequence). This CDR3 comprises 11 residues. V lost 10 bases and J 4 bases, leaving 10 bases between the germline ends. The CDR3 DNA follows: TGTGCCATTCGGGCGATCTATGGCTACACCTTC. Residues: CAIRAIYGYTF.

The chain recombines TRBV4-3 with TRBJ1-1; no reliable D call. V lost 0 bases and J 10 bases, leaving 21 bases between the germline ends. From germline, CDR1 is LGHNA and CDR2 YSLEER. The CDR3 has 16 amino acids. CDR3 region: CASSQEDNRMGLGAFF. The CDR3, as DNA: TGCGCCAGCAGCCAAGAGGATAATAGGATGGGCCTGGGAGCTTTCTTT.

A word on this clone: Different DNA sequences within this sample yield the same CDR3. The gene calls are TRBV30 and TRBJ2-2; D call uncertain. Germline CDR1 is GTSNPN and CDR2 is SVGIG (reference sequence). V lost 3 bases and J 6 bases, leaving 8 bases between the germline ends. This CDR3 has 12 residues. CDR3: CAWSVPPGELFF. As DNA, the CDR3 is TGTGCCTGGAGCGTTCCACCCGGGGAGCTGTTTTTT.

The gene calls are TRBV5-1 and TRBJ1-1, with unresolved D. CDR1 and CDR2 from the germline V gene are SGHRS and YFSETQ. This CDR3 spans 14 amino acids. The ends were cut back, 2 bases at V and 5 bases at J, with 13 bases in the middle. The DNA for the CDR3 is TGCGCCAGCAGCTTAGGCGGGAGCGGGACTGAAGCTTTCTTT. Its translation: CASSLGGSGTEAFF.

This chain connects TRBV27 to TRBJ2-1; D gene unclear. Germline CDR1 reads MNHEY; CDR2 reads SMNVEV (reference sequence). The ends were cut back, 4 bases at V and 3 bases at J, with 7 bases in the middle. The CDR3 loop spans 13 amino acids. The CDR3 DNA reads TGTGCCAGCAGTTCCGGATTCTACAATGAGCAGTTCTTC. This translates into CASSSGFYNEQFF.

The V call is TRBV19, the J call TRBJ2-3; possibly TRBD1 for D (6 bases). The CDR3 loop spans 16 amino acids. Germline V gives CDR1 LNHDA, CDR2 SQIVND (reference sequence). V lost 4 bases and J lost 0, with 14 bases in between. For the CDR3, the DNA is TGTGCCAGTAGTAGGTCCCCAGGGGCGAGCACAGATACGCAGTATTTT. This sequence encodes CASSRSPGASTDTQYF.

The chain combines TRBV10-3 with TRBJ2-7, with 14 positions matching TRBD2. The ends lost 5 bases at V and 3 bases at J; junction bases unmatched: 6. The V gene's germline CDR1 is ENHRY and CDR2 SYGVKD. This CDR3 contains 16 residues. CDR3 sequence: CAISPPGLAGGYEQYF. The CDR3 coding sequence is TGTGCCATCAGTCCCCCCGGACTAGCGGGAGGCTACGAGCAGTACTTC.

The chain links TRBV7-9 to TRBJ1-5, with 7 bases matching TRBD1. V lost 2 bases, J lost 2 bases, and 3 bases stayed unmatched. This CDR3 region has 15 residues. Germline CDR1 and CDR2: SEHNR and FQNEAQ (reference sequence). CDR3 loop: CASSLKGGGNQPQHF. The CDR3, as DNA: TGTGCCAGCAGCTTAAAAGGGGGCGGCAATCAGCCCCAGCATTTT.

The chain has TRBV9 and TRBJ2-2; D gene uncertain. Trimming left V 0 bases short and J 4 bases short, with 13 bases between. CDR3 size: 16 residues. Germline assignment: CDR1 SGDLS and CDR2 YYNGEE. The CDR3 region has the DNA TGTGCCAGCAGCGTAGAGTTGGACCCAGCCACCGGGGAGCTGTTTTTT. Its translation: CASSVELDPATGELFF.

The CDR3 sequence is CASSYGAGDGYTF. CDR3 nucleotide sequence: TGTGCCAGCAGCTACGGGGCAGGGGACGGCTACACCTTC. The V and J genes are TRBV28 and TRBJ1-2; a weak D match, TRBD1 (6 bases). Germline lookup yields CDR1 MDHEN and CDR2 SYDVKM. The V gene lost 6 bases and the J gene lost 8 bases, with 16 bases spanning the gap. The CDR3 sequence is 13 residues long.

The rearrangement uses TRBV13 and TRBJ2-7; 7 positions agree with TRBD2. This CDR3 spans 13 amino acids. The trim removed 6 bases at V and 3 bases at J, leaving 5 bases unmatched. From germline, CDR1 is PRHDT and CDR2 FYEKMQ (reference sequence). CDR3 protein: CASSPTSVYEQYF. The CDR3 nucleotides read TGTGCCAGCAGTCCAACTAGCGTCTACGAGCAGTACTTC.

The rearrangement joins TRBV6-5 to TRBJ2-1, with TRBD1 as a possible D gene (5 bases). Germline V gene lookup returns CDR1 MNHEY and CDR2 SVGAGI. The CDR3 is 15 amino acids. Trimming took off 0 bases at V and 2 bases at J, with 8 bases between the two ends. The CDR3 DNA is TGTGCCAGCAGTTACTCGGGCAGGGCCTACAATGAGCAGTTCTTC. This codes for CASSYSGRAYNEQFF.

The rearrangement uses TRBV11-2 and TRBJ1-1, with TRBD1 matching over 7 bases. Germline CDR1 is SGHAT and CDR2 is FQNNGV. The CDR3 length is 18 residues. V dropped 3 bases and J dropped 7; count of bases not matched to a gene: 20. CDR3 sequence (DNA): TGTGCCAGCAGCTTCCTATATCAGGGGGAACGGGGGCAGATTGAAGCTTTCTTT. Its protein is CASSFLYQGERGQIEAFF.